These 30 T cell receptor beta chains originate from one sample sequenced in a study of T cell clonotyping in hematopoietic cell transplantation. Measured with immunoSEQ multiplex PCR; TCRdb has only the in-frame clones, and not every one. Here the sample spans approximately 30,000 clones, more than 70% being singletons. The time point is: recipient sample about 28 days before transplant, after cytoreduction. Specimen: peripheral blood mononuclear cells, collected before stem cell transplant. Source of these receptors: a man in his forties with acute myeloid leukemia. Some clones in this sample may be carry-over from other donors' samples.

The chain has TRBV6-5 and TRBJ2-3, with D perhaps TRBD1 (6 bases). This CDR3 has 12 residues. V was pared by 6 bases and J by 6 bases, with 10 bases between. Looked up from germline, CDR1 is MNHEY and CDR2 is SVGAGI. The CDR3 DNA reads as TGTGCCAGCAGAAGCCAGGGGGATACGCAGTATTTT. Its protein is CASRSQGDTQYF.

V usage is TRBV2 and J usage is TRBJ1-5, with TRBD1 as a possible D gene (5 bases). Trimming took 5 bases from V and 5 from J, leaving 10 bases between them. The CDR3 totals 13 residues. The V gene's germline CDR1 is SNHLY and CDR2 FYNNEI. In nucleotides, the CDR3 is TGTGCCAGCAGTATGGGGGAAGATCAGCCCCAGCATTTT. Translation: CASSMGEDQPQHF.

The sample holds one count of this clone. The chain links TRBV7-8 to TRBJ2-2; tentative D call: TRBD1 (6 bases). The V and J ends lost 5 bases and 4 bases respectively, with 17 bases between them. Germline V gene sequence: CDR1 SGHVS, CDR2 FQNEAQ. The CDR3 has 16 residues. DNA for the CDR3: TGTGCCAGCAGCGTACAGCCGCGGACAGCCACCGGGGAGCTGTTTTTT. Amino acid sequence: CASSVQPRTATGELFF.

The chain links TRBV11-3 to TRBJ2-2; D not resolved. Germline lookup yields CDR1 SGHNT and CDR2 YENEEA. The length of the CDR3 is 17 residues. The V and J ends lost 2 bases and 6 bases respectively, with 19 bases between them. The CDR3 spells CASSLIAGFFSSGELFF. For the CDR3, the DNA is TGTGCCAGCAGCTTAATAGCCGGCTTCTTCTCCTCCGGGGAGCTGTTTTTT.

CDR3 residues: CASSTPTGGNTIYF. The CDR3 DNA sequence: TGTGCCAGCAGTACACCGACAGGAGGAAACACCATATATTTT. The J gene is TRBJ1-3, the V gene TRBV28; a weak D match, TRBD1 (6 bases). Germline CDR1 reads MDHEN; CDR2 reads SYDVKM. The CDR3 is made up of 14 amino acids. Trimming cost V 5 bases and J 4 bases, with 12 bases left between them.

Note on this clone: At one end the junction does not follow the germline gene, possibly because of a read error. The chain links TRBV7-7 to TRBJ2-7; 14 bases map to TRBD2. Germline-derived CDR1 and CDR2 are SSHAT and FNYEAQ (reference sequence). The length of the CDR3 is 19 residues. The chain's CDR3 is CASSPQTGTSGSASYEQYF. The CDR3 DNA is TGTGCTAGCAGCCCCCAAACCGGGACTAGCGGGAGTGCCTCCTACGAGCAGTACTTC.

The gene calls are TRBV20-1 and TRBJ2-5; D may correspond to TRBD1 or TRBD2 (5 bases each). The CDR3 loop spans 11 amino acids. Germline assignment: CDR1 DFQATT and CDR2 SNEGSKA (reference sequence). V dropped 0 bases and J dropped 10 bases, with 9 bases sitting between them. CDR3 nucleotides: TGCAGTGCTAGAGAAGGGACCGGCCAGTACTTC. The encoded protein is CSAREGTGQYF.

For the CDR3, the DNA is TGCAGTGCTAGAGACAACTACGAGCAGTACTTC. Its translation is CSARDNYEQYF. The chain carries TRBV20-1 and TRBJ2-5; D is undetermined. The end of the DNA is better explained by TRBJ2-7, so the J call may be wrong. The CDR3 sequence is 11 residues long. Per the germline V gene, CDR1 is DFQATT and CDR2 is SNEGSKA (reference sequence).

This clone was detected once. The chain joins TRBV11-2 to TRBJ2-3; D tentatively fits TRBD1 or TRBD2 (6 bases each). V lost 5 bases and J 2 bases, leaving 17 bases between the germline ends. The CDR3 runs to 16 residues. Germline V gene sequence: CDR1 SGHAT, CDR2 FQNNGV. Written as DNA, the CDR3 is TGTGCCAGCAGCAATTACGTGGGGGGCCCCACAGATACGCAGTATTTT. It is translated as CASSNYVGGPTDTQYF.

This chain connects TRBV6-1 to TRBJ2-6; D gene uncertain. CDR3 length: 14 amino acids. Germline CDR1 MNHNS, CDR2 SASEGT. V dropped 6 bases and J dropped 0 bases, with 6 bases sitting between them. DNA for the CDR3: TGTGCCAGCAGACTTGCCTCTGGGGCCAACGTCCTGACTTTC. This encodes CASRLASGANVLTF.

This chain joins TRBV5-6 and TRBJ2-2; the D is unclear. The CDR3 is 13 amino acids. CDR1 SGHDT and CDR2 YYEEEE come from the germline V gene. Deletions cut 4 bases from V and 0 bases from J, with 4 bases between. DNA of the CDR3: TGTGCCAGCAGCCCGGCGAACACCGGGGAGCTGTTTTTT. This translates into CASSPANTGELFF.

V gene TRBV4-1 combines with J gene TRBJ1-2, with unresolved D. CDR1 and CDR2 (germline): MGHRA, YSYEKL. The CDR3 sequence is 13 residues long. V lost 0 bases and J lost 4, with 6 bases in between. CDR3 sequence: CASSQDHSYGYTF. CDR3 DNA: TGCGCCAGCAGCCAAGATCACAGCTATGGCTACACCTTC.

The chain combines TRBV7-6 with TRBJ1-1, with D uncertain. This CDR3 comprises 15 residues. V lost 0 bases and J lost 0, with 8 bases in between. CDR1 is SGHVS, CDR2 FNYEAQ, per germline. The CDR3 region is CASSLAPGLNTEAFF. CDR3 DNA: TGTGCCAGCAGCTTAGCGCCGGGTTTGAACACTGAAGCTTTCTTT.

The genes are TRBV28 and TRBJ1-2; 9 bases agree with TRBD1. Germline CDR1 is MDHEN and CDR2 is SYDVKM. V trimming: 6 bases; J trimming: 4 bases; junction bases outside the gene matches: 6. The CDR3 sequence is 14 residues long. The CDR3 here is CASSPTGGGYGYTF. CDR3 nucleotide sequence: TGTGCCAGCAGCCCCACAGGGGGCGGCTATGGCTACACCTTC.

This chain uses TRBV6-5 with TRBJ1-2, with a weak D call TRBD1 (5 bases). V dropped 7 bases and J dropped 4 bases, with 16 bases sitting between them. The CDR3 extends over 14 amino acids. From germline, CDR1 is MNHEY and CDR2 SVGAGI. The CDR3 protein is CASTEGRGTYGYTF. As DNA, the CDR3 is TGTGCCAGCACGGAGGGCCGGGGGACCTATGGCTACACCTTC.

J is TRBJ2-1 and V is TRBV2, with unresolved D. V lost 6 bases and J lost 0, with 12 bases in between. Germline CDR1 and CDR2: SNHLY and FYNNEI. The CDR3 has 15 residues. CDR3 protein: CASSGQSRSYNEQFF. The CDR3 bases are TGTGCCAGCAGCGGTCAAAGTCGCTCCTACAATGAGCAGTTCTTC.

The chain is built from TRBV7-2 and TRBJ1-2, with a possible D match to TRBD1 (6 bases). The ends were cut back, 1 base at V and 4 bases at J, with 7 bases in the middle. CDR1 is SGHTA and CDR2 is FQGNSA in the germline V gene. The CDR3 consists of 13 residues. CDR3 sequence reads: CASSLDRVYGYTF. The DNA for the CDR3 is TGTGCCAGCAGCTTAGACAGGGTCTATGGCTACACCTTC.

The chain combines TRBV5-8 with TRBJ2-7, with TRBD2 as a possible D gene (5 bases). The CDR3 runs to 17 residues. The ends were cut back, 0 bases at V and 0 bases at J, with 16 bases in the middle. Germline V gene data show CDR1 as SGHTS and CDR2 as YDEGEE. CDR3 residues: CASSLDVSRTYSYEQYF. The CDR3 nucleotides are TGTGCCAGCAGCTTGGATGTATCGAGGACTTACTCCTACGAGCAGTACTTC.

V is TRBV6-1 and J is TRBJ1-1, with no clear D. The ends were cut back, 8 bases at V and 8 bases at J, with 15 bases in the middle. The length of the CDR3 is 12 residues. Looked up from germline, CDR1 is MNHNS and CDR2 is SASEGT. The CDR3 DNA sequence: TGTGCCAGCGGTTTTTGGGTCGGAGAAGCTTTCTTT. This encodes CASGFWVGEAFF.

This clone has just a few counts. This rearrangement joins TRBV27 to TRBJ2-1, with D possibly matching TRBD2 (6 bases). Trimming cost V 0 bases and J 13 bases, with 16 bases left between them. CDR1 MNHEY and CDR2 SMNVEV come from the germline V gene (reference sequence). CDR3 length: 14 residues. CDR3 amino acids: CASSLSGLPVSQFF. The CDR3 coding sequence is TGTGCCAGCAGTTTATCGGGACTTCCCGTGAGTCAGTTCTTC.

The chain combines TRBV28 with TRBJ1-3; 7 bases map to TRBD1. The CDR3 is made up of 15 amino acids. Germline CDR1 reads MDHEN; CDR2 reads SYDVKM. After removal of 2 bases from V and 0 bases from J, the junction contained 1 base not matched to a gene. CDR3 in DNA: TGTGCCAGCAGTTTACCAGGGGGCTCTGGAAACACCATATATTTT. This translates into CASSLPGGSGNTIYF.

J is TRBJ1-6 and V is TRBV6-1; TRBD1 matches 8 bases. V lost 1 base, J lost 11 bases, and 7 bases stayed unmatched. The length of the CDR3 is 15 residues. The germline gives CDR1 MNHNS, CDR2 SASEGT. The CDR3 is CASSEGARGLTPLHF. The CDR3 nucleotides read TGTGCCAGCAGTGAAGGGGCCAGGGGGCTTACACCCCTCCACTTT.

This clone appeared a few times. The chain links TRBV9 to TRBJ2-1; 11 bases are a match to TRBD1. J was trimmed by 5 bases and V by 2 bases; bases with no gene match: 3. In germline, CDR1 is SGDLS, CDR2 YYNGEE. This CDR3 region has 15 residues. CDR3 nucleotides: TGTGCCAGCAGCGTCGGACAGGGGGCTCACAATGAGCAGTTCTTC. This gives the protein CASSVGQGAHNEQFF.

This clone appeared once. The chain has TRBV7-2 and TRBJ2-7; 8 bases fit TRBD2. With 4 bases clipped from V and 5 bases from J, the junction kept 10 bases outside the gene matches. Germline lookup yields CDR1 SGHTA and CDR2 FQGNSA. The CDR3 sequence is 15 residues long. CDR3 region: CASSSQAGALHEQYF. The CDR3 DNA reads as TGTGCCAGCAGCTCCCAAGCGGGAGCGTTACACGAGCAGTACTTC. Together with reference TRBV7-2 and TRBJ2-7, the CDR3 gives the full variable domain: GAGVSQSPSNKVTEKGKDVELRCDPISGHTALYWYRQSLGQGLEFLIYFQGNSAPDKSGLPSDRFSAERTGGSVSTLTIQRTQQEDSAVYLCASSSQAGALHEQYFGPGTRLTVT.

As DNA, the CDR3 is TGTGCCAGCAGTTATAGCCCCTTGAACGAGCAGTACTTC. Translated, it gives CASSYSPLNEQYF. The chain has TRBV28 and TRBJ2-7; D remains ambiguous. V was clipped by 4 bases and J by 5 bases, with 12 bases between them. This CDR3 spans 13 amino acids. Germline-derived CDR1 and CDR2 are MDHEN and SYDVKM.

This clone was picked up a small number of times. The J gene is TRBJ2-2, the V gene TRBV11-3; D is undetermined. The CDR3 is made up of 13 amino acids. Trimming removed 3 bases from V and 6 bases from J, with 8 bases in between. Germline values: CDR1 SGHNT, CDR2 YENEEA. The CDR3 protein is CASSLMGSGELFF. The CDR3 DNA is TGTGCCAGCAGCTTGATGGGGTCCGGGGAGCTGTTTTTT.

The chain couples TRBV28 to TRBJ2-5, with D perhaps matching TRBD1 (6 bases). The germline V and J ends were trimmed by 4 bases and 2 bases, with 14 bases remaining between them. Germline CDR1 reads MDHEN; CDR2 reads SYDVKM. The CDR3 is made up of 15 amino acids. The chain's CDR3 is CASSSGQLIQETQYF. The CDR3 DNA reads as TGTGCCAGCAGTTCCGGACAGCTAATACAAGAGACCCAGTACTTC.

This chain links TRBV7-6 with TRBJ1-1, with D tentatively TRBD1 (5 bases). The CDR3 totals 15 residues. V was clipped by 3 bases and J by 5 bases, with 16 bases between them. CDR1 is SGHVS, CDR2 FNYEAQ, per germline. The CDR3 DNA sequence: TGTGCCAGCAGCTTCTTGGGGGGAGGACGGACTGAAGCTTTCTTT. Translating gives CASSFLGGGRTEAFF.

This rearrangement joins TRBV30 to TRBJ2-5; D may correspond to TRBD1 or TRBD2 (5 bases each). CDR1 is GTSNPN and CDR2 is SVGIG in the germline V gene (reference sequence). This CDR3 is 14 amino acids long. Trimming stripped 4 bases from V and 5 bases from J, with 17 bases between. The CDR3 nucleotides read TGTGCCTGGAAAGGGACGGTGGCTCGGGAGACCCAGTACTTC. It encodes CAWKGTVARETQYF.

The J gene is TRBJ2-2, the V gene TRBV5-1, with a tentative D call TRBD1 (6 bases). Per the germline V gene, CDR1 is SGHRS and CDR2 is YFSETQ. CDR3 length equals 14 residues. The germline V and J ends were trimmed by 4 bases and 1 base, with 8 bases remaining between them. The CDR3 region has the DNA TGCGCCAGCAGCCTGGGACAGAACACCGGGGAGCTGTTTTTT. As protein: CASSLGQNTGELFF.